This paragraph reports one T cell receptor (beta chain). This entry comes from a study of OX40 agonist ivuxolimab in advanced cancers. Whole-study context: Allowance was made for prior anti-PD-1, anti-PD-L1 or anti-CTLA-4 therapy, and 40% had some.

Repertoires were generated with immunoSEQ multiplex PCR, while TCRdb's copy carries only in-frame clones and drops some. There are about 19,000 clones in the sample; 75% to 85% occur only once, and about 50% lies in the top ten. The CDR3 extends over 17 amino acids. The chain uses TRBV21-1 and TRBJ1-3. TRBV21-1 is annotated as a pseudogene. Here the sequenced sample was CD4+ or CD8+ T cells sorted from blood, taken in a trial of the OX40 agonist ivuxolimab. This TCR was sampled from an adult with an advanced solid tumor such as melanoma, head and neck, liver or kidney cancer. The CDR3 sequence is CASSKEGSVSSGNTIYF. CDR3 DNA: TGTGCCAGCAGCAAAGAGGGTTCAGTCAGCTCTGGAAACACCATATATTTT.